This T cell receptor beta chain stems from a study of shared clonotypes between healthy human individuals. Execution of the assay was at deep level. The assay was immunoSEQ multiplex PCR, and TCRdb's table has in-frame clones only and misses some. The sample lists roughly 2.5 million clones; approximately 92% were seen once. Whole-study results and caveats: Naive CD4 clonotypes were shared across a handful of donors at approximately 5.3%. Clonotype sharing among donors was expected to depend on sequencing depth.

Details on this clone: What it binds is unknown.

Trimming removed 6 bases at V and 1 base at J, with 14 bases between. Germline lookup yields CDR1 SGHTS and CDR2 YDEGEE. The CDR3 is 15 amino acids. The receptor comes from a man between 18 and 29 years old in good health. The chain couples TRBV5-8 to TRBJ2-1; D not certain. The sample was naive CD4+ T cells sorted from blood. Subset given: CD45RA+ positively selected. The CDR3 reads CASTRVSRSYNEQFF. Written as DNA, the CDR3 is TGTGCCAGCACTAGGGTCTCACGATCCTACAATGAGCAGTTCTTC.